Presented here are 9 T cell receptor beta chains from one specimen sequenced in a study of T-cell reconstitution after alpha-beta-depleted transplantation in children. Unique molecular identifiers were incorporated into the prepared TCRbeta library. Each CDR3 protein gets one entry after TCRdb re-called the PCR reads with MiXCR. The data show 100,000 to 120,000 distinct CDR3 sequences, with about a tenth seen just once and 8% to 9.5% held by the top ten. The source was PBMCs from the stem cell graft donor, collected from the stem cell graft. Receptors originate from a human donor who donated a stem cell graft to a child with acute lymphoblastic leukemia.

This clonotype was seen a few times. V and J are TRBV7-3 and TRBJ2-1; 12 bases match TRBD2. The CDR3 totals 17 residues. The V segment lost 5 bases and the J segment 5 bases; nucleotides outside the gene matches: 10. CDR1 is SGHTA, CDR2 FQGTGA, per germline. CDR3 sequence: CASSPQGLAGRHNEQFF. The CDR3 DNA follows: TGTGCCAGCAGCCCACAGGGACTAGCGGGCCGCCACAATGAGCAGTTCTTC.

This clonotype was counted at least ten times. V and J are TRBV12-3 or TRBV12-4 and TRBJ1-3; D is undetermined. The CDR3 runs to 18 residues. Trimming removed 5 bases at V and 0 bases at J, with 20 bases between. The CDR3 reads CASSLRPVGPFSGNTIYF. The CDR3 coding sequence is TGTGCCAGCAGTCTTAGACCTGTGGGCCCCTTCTCTGGAAACACCATATATTTT.

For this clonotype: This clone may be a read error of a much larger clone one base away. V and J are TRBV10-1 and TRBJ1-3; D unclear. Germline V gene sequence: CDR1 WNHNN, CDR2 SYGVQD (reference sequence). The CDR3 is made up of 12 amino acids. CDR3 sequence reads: CASSEGPVGSSF. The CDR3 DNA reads TGCGCCAGCAGTGAAGGTCCGGTGGGGTCAAGTTTT.

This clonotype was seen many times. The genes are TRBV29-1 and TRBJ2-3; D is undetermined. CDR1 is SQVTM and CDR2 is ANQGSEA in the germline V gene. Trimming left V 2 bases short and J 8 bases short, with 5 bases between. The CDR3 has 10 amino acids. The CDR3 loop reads CSVEPVTQYF. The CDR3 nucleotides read TGCAGCGTTGAACCTGTTACGCAGTATTTT.

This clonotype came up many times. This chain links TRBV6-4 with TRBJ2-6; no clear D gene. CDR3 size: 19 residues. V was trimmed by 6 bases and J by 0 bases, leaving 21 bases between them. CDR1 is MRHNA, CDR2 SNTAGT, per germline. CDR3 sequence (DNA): TGTGCCAGCAGGCACCTAAGTACAACACCTTTCTCTGGGGCCAACGTCCTGACTTTC. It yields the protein CASRHLSTTPFSGANVLTF.

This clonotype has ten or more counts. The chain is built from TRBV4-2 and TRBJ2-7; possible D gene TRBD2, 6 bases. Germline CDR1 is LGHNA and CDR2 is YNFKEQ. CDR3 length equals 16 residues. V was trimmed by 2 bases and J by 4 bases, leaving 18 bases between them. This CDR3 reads CASSQLLSAGRYEQYF. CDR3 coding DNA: TGTGCCAGCAGCCAACTCCTGTCGGCAGGGAGGTACGAGCAGTACTTC.

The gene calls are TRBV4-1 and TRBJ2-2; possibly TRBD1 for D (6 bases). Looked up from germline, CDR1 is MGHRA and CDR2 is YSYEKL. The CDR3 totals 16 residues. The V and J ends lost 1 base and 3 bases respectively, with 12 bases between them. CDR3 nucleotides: TGCGCCAGCAGCCAAGTATGGGGGCGAGACACCGGGGAGCTGTTTTTT. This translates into CASSQVWGRDTGELFF.

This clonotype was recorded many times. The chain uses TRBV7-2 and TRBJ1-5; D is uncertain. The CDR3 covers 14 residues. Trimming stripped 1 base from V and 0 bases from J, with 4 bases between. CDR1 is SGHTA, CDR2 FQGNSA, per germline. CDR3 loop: CASSLDYSNQPQHF. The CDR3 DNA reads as TGTGCCAGCAGCTTAGACTATAGCAATCAGCCCCAGCATTTT.

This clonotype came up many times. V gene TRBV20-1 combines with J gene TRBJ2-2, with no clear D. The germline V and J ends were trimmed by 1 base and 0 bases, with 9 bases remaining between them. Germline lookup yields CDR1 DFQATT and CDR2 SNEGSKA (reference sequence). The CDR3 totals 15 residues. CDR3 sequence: CSARGAIANTGELFF. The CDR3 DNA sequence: TGCAGTGCTAGAGGGGCAATCGCGAACACCGGGGAGCTGTTTTTT.